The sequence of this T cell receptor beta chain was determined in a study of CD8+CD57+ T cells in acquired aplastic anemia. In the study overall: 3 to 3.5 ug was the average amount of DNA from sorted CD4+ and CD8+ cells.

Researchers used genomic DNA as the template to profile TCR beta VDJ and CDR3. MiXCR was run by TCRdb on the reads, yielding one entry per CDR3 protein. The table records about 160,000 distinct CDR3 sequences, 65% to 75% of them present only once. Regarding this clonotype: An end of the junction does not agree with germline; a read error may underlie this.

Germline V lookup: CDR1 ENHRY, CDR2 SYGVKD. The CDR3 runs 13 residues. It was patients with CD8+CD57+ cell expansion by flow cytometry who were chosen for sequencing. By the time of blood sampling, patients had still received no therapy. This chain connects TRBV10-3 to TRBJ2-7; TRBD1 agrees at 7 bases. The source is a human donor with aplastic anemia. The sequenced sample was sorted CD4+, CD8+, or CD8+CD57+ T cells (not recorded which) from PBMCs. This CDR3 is CASSTRQGFEQYF. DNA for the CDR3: TGTGCCAGCAGTACTAGACAGGGCTTCGAGCAGTACTTC.